This T cell receptor beta chain was found in a study of T-cell reconstitution after alpha-beta-depleted transplantation in children. Study conclusions and caveats: One year post-transplant, T-cell counts and diversity were largely derived from T cells produced anew.

This clonotype occurred once. Its antigen is undetermined. Preparation of the TCRbeta library used unique molecular identifiers. One entry per CDR3 protein results from TCRdb running MiXCR on the PCR reads. The table lists just over 950,000 distinct CDR3 sequences, 25% to 30% of them singletons. V lost 6 bases to trimming and J lost 5 bases; unmatched junction nucleotides: 13. The CDR3 length is 16 residues. This receptor was identified in a boy less than two years old who had a stem cell transplant for SCID, so the T cells may come from the graft donor. The material was PBMCs, mostly from graft donor cells, obtained 360 days after TCRalphabeta/CD19-depleted stem cell transplant. The chain couples TRBV12-3 or TRBV12-4 to TRBJ2-1; TRBD1 matches 7 bases. In DNA form, the CDR3 reads TGTGCCAGCAGACCGACCGGGACAGTTCAGGACAATGAGCAGTTCTTC. Protein sequence: CASRPTGTVQDNEQFF.